The T cell receptor (beta chain) described here comes from a study of cytomegalovirus exposure and HLA in healthy donors. Study as a whole: Later analysis reported that the approximately 110 validation repertoires shared the platform of the approximately 670 first-cohort repertoires.

The germline gives CDR1 SGHRS, CDR2 YFSETQ. The CDR3 loop spans 14 amino acids. Trimming removed 0 bases at V and 3 bases at J, with 6 bases between. Study-level points and caveats: The tendency of first-cohort TCR clusters to co-occur in the 90 to 150 validation repertoires emerged from a later analysis.

Clones were read by immunoSEQ multiplex PCR, and TCRdb kept only the in-frame ones, dropping some. The sample has 190,000 or so clones, roughly 80% seen once; the top ten hold approximately 3%. In the case of this clone: Its antigen is unidentified.

The genes are TRBV5-1 and TRBJ2-2; D is unclear. The sample taken for sequencing was PBMCs. The sequence was obtained from a woman under 30 in good health and CMV-seropositive. CDR3 protein: CASSLVQYTGELFF. DNA of the CDR3: TGCGCCAGCAGCTTGGTTCAGTACACCGGGGAGCTGTTTTTT.